What follows are 32 T cell receptor beta chains derived from one specimen sequenced in a study of T cell responses to AZD1222 COVID-19 vaccine. The protocol was immunoSEQ multiplex PCR, while the TCRdb copy is restricted to in-frame clones and leaves out a portion. Of 150,000 to 200,000 clones listed, over 90% are singletons. The sample consisted of peripheral blood, taken on day 0 of AZD1222 vaccination. These receptors came from an adult in good health.

This rearrangement joins TRBV2 to TRBJ2-1; TRBD2 matches at 7 bases. Germline V gene data show CDR1 as SNHLY and CDR2 as FYNNEI. The CDR3 covers 15 residues. The junction had 3 bases not matched to a gene; V was cut back by 4 bases and J by 0 bases. CDR3 protein: CASSVERDSYNEQFF. CDR3 DNA: TGTGCCAGCAGTGTAGAGCGGGACTCCTACAATGAGCAGTTCTTC.

This clone appeared once. This rearrangement joins TRBV28 to TRBJ2-1, with 9 bases aligning to TRBD1. CDR1 is MDHEN and CDR2 is SYDVKM in the germline V gene. The CDR3 is made up of 14 amino acids. V trimming: 3 bases; J trimming: 9 bases; junction bases outside the gene matches: 6. The CDR3 loop reads CASSLGQGTAEQFF. The CDR3 nucleotides read TGTGCCAGCAGTTTGGGACAGGGCACTGCTGAGCAGTTCTTC. Full variable domain (missing parts from reference TRBV28 and TRBJ2-1): DVKVTQSSRYLVKRTGEKVFLECVQDMDHENMFWYRQDPGLGLRLIYFSYDVKMKEKGDIPEGYSVSREKKERFSLILESASTNQTSMYLCASSLGQGTAEQFFGPGTRLTVL.

V gene TRBV5-5 combines with J gene TRBJ2-1, with 8 bases identical to TRBD2. Losses at the gene ends were 1 base for V and 1 base for J; bases not matched to a gene: 10. CDR3 size: 18 residues. Germline-derived CDR1 and CDR2 are SGHKS and YYEKEE (reference sequence). CDR3 DNA sequence: TGTGCCAGCAGCTTGATTAGCGGGGCTTTTTTGTCCTACAATGAGCAGTTCTTC. Its translation is CASSLISGAFLSYNEQFF.

This chain links TRBV9 with TRBJ2-7; D gene ambiguous. CDR1 SGDLS and CDR2 YYNGEE come from the germline V gene. The CDR3 covers 12 residues. V was pared by 3 bases and J by 4 bases, with 8 bases between. The CDR3 DNA follows: TGTGCCAGCAGCGGACCGACGTACGAGCAGTACTTC. As protein: CASSGPTYEQYF. The full variable domain, with the rest looked up from reference TRBV9 and TRBJ2-7, is DSGVTQTPKHLITATGQRVTLRCSPRSGDLSVYWYQQSLDQGLQFLIQYYNGEERAKGNILERFSAQQFPDLHSELNLSSLELGDSALYFCASSGPTYEQYFGPGTRLTVT.

V gene TRBV2 combines with J gene TRBJ2-7; TRBD1 aligns across 7 bases. Unmatched junction bases numbered 9, after V lost 7 bases and J lost 3 bases. The germline gives CDR1 SNHLY, CDR2 FYNNEI. The CDR3 is 14 amino acids. The CDR3, as DNA: TGTGCCAGCACATCCAGGGGGACCCACTACGAGCAGTACTTC. Translated: CASTSRGTHYEQYF.

This chain links TRBV5-6 with TRBJ1-1, with D perhaps matching TRBD1 (5 bases). V was pared by 6 bases and J by 0 bases, with 12 bases between. Germline CDR1 is SGHDT and CDR2 is YYEEEE. This CDR3 is 14 amino acids long. CDR3 in amino acids: CASTWDGLNTEAFF. The CDR3 coding sequence is TGTGCCAGCACCTGGGACGGACTGAACACTGAAGCTTTCTTT.

J is TRBJ2-5 and V is TRBV7-6; the D gene is possibly TRBD2 (6 bases). This CDR3 has 14 amino acids. The germline gives CDR1 SGHVS, CDR2 FNYEAQ. Trimming cost V 5 bases and J 2 bases, with 12 bases left between them. CDR3 in amino acids: CASSTGTLQETQYF. The DNA of the CDR3 is TGTGCCAGCAGCACGGGGACTTTGCAAGAGACCCAGTACTTC.

This chain uses TRBV27 with TRBJ2-1; 11 positions agree with TRBD2. J gave up 4 bases and V 5 bases, and 7 bases lay outside the gene matches. The CDR3 spans 16 residues. Per the germline V gene, CDR1 is MNHEY and CDR2 is SMNVEV (reference sequence). The CDR3 nucleotides read TGTGCCAGCAGTCGATCCGGGACTAGCGGTTACAATGAGCAGTTCTTC. This translates into CASSRSGTSGYNEQFF.

In its sample, this clone was seen once. J is TRBJ1-2 and V is TRBV19; D might be TRBD1 (6 bases). Germline V CDR1 and CDR2: LNHDA, SQIVND (reference sequence). CDR3 length equals 14 residues. V was cut by 4 bases and J by 6 bases, with 15 bases left in between. CDR3 DNA: TGTGCCAGTAGTAGACAGGTTATTGCTCATGGCTACACCTTC. Its translation is CASSRQVIAHGYTF. Combining the CDR3 with reference TRBV19 and TRBJ1-2 gives the whole variable domain DGGITQSPKYLFRKEGQNVTLSCEQNLNHDAMYWYRQDPGQGLRLIYYSQIVNDFQKGDIAEGYSVSREKKESFPLTVTSAQKNPTAFYLCASSRQVIAHGYTFGSGTRLTVV.

The gene calls are TRBV19 and TRBJ2-1, with 8 bases that match TRBD1. This CDR3 has 15 residues. Germline CDR1 LNHDA, CDR2 SQIVND (reference sequence). The V and J ends lost 4 bases and 4 bases, in that order; junction bases with no gene match: 6. This chain's CDR3 is CASSNTGGKYNEQFF. The CDR3, as DNA: TGTGCCAGTAGTAACACAGGGGGGAAATACAATGAGCAGTTCTTC.

The chain links TRBV6-5 to TRBJ2-1; TRBD2 matches at 11 bases. The CDR3 is made up of 11 amino acids. Germline CDR1 MNHEY, CDR2 SVGAGI. V shed 6 bases and J 15 bases; nucleotides not matched to a gene: 4. CDR3 in DNA: TGTGCCAGCAGCTATAGCGGGGGGGCGTTCTTC. Amino acids: CASSYSGGAFF.

V usage is TRBV9 and J usage is TRBJ2-7; D perhaps matches TRBD1 (5 bases). V dropped 4 bases and J dropped 8 bases, with 22 bases sitting between them. The CDR3 is 15 amino acids. Germline V CDR1 and CDR2: SGDLS, YYNGEE. The CDR3 here is CASSPRGVRALKQYF. In nucleotides, the CDR3 is TGTGCCAGCAGCCCCCGTGGGGTCAGGGCCCTAAAGCAGTACTTC.

The V call is TRBV19, the J call TRBJ1-1; perhaps TRBD1 as D (6 bases). The CDR3 loop spans 15 amino acids. Trimming removed 7 bases at V and 4 bases at J, with 19 bases between. Looked up from germline, CDR1 is LNHDA and CDR2 is SQIVND (reference sequence). The CDR3, as DNA: TGTGCCAGTAAGGATGGGGGGGCGGCCGCCACTGAAGCTTTCTTT. It yields the protein CASKDGGAAATEAFF.

The CDR3 protein is CATSGHLNTGELFF. Written as DNA, the CDR3 is TGTGCCACCAGTGGACATTTGAACACCGGGGAGCTGTTTTTT. V and J are TRBV24-1 and TRBJ2-2; no clear D gene. V dropped 5 bases and J dropped 1 base, with 7 bases sitting between them. Germline lookup yields CDR1 KGHDR and CDR2 SFDVKD. The CDR3 is 14 residues long.

The chain uses TRBV6-5 and TRBJ2-1, with 7 bases identical to TRBD2. CDR1 and CDR2 from the germline V gene are MNHEY and SVGAGI. With V trimmed by 7 bases and J by 2 bases, 8 bases remained unmatched. The CDR3 has 15 amino acids. This CDR3 is CASNYDRGAYNEQFF. CDR3 nucleotide sequence: TGTGCCAGCAACTACGATCGGGGGGCCTACAATGAGCAGTTCTTC.

The chain links TRBV5-4 to TRBJ2-2, with no clear D. Germline CDR1 and CDR2: SGHNT and YYREEE (reference sequence). The CDR3 sequence is 15 residues long. V was cut by 1 base and J by 0 bases, with 7 bases left in between. The DNA of the CDR3 is TGTGCCAGCAGCTTGTTAGTGGCGAACACCGGGGAGCTGTTTTTT. Amino acid sequence: CASSLLVANTGELFF.

A few counts support this clone. Here the CDR3 DNA reads TGTGCCAGCAGCCAAGACCCCCAGGCCTACAATGAGCAGTTCTTC. Amino acids: CASSQDPQAYNEQFF. The chain couples TRBV3-1 (or the pseudogene TRBV3-2) to TRBJ2-1; no reliable D call. The CDR3 has 15 residues. The V and J ends lost 0 bases and 2 bases respectively, with 8 bases between them. Germline values: CDR1 LGHDT, CDR2 YNNKEL (reference sequence).

The chain carries TRBV5-4 and TRBJ1-2; TRBD1 matches at 10 bases. The CDR3 has 15 amino acids. Germline trimming cut 3 bases from V and 3 bases from J; bases unmatched to any gene: 5. The V gene's germline CDR1 is SGHNT and CDR2 YYREEE (reference sequence). The CDR3 coding sequence is TGTGCCAGCAGCTCGGGACAGGGGCGTGACTATGGCTACACCTTC. As protein: CASSSGQGRDYGYTF.

The chain joins TRBV7-9 to TRBJ1-2, with a possible D match to TRBD1 (6 bases). V was pared by 1 base and J by 4 bases, with 19 bases between. The CDR3 sequence is 17 residues long. Germline values: CDR1 SEHNR, CDR2 FQNEAQ (reference sequence). This CDR3 reads CASSLVPQAGTLYGYTF. In DNA form, the CDR3 reads TGTGCCAGCAGCTTAGTACCACAGGCCGGGACACTCTATGGCTACACCTTC.

The chain employs TRBV16 and TRBJ1-1; D is ambiguous. Germline lookup yields CDR1 KGHSY and CDR2 FQNENV. Trimming took 5 bases from V and 6 from J, leaving 19 bases between them. This CDR3 comprises 15 residues. This CDR3 is CASSVTQGGRAEAFF. The CDR3 coding sequence is TGTGCCAGCAGCGTCACCCAAGGTGGGCGGGCTGAAGCTTTCTTT.

This chain links TRBV11-1 with TRBJ2-1; 12 bases fit TRBD2. CDR3 size: 16 residues. CDR1 and CDR2 from the germline V gene are SGHAT and FQDESV (reference sequence). V lost 5 bases to trimming and J lost 2 bases; unmatched junction nucleotides: 4. CDR3 DNA: TGTGCCAGCAGCACTAGACTAGCGGGAGCCTACAATGAGCAGTTCTTC. Its protein is CASSTRLAGAYNEQFF.

The CDR3 reads CASRGGDQPQHF. The CDR3 nucleotides read TGTGCCAGCAGAGGGGGCGATCAGCCCCAGCATTTT. The chain recombines TRBV6-5 with TRBJ1-5; TRBD1 agrees at 7 bases. Germline values: CDR1 MNHEY, CDR2 SVGAGI. The CDR3 length is 12 residues. The junction had 1 base not matched to a gene; V was cut back by 6 bases and J by 5 bases.

The rearrangement links TRBV5-1 to TRBJ2-7; TRBD1 matches at 9 bases. The CDR3 covers 15 residues. Germline loops: CDR1 SGHRS, CDR2 YFSETQ. V lost 8 bases, J lost 6 bases, and 15 bases stayed unmatched. DNA of the CDR3: TGCGCCAGTTCCGGACAGGGGATCGGTGACTCCGAGCAGTACTTC. Translating it yields CASSGQGIGDSEQYF.

The chain joins TRBV7-9 to TRBJ1-1, with D possibly matching TRBD1 (6 bases). The V gene lost 7 bases and the J gene lost 4 bases, with 13 bases spanning the gap. Germline CDR1 reads SEHNR; CDR2 reads FQNEAQ (reference sequence). The CDR3 sequence is 13 residues long. CDR3 in DNA: TGTGCCAGCACCTTTGGGGGGCCCACTGAAGCTTTCTTT. Translating it yields CASTFGGPTEAFF.

This rearrangement joins TRBV5-1 to TRBJ2-1; the D gene is possibly TRBD1 (5 bases). V lost 5 bases and J lost 0, with 9 bases in between. From germline, CDR1 is SGHRS and CDR2 YFSETQ. CDR3 length: 14 amino acids. DNA for the CDR3: TGCGCCAGCAGTCCCGACAGCTCCTACAATGAGCAGTTCTTC. It encodes CASSPDSSYNEQFF.

CDR3 protein: CASRVTFNSYEQYF. CDR3 sequence (DNA): TGTGCCAGCAGGGTGACCTTCAACTCCTACGAGCAGTACTTC. V usage is TRBV6-5 and J usage is TRBJ2-7; D ambiguous. Germline lookup yields CDR1 MNHEY and CDR2 SVGAGI. V was clipped by 6 bases and J by 0 bases, with 12 bases between them. The CDR3 runs to 14 residues.

The rearrangement uses TRBV6-5 and TRBJ1-5; D call uncertain. The germline V and J ends were trimmed by 6 bases and 0 bases, with 9 bases remaining between them. This CDR3 spans 14 amino acids. Germline V gene lookup returns CDR1 MNHEY and CDR2 SVGAGI. CDR3 DNA: TGTGCCAGCAGGCCAGCCTATAGCAATCAGCCCCAGCATTTT. This translates into CASRPAYSNQPQHF.

The J gene is TRBJ1-3, the V gene TRBV4-1, with unresolved D. The CDR3 spans 17 residues. V lost 1 base, J lost 0 bases, and 13 bases lay in between. The germline V gene has CDR1 MGHRA and CDR2 YSYEKL. CDR3 sequence reads: CASSQVREVISGNTIYF. The CDR3 DNA follows: TGCGCCAGCAGCCAAGTAAGGGAGGTGATCTCTGGAAACACCATATATTTT.

The CDR3 spells CASSAGLAGNTGELFF. The CDR3 region has the DNA TGTGCCAGCAGCGCGGGACTAGCGGGAAACACCGGGGAGCTGTTTTTT. The chain employs TRBV9 and TRBJ2-2; the match to TRBD2 covers 13 bases. The germline gives CDR1 SGDLS, CDR2 YYNGEE. The length of the CDR3 is 16 residues. The V segment lost 3 bases and the J segment 2 bases; nucleotides outside the gene matches: 1.

The chain combines TRBV19 with TRBJ1-5; 7 bases line up with TRBD1. With V trimmed by 3 bases and J by 1 base, 6 bases remained unmatched. This CDR3 spans 16 amino acids. Per the germline V gene, CDR1 is LNHDA and CDR2 is SQIVND (reference sequence). Written as DNA, the CDR3 is TGTGCCAGTAGTATGGCAGGGGGAAGGAGCAATCAGCCCCAGCATTTT. This codes for CASSMAGGRSNQPQHF.

The V and J genes are TRBV27 and TRBJ2-7; 7 nucleotides match TRBD1. Losses at the gene ends were 6 bases for V and 0 bases for J; bases not matched to a gene: 8. The CDR3 sequence is 15 residues long. CDR1 and CDR2 from the germline V gene are MNHEY and SMNVEV (reference sequence). The CDR3 loop is CASRDRTFSSYEQYF. As DNA, the CDR3 is TGTGCCAGCAGGGACAGGACCTTTAGCTCCTACGAGCAGTACTTC.

The chain recombines TRBV6-5 with TRBJ1-2; D not resolved. The CDR3 is made up of 16 amino acids. In germline, CDR1 is MNHEY, CDR2 SVGAGI. Trimming removed 3 bases from V and 2 bases from J, with 16 bases in between. The CDR3 DNA reads as TGTGCCAGCAGTTATGCGGGGAGTGAGGCCAACTATGGCTACACCTTC. It is translated as CASSYAGSEANYGYTF.